One sample yielded the 28 T cell receptor beta chains listed below, sequenced in a study of blood T cells in healthy people across ages. Together with a sample-barcoded 5' primer, a J-beta primer mix was included in a second PCR lasting roughly 7 to 11 cycles. MiXCR, applied by TCRdb to the 5' RACE reads, yields one record per CDR3 protein. The table includes hundreds of thousands of distinct CDR3 sequences, 45% to 70% detected once. Input material: blood. The receptors here all came from a man aged 35 to 55 in good health.

The rearrangement links TRBV29-1 to TRBJ2-7; 10 bases line up with TRBD1. This CDR3 has 11 amino acids. V gave up 8 bases and J gave up 10 bases; unmatched junction bases: 8. In germline, CDR1 is SQVTM, CDR2 ANQGSEA. The CDR3 DNA reads as TGCAGCCCCCGGGACAGGGGTTTTCAGTACTTC. As protein: CSPRDRGFQYF.

The CDR3: CATSEGNYEQFF. CDR3 DNA sequence: TGTGCCACTTCGGAGGGAAACTACGAGCAGTTCTTC. The V call is TRBV2, the J call TRBJ2-1; D is possibly TRBD2 (6 bases). V was shortened by 10 bases and J by 10 bases, with 17 bases between the two germline ends. Germline CDR1 and CDR2: SNHLY and FYNNEI. The CDR3 contains 12 residues.

The V gene is TRBV9, the J gene TRBJ2-3; 14 positions agree with TRBD2. This CDR3 region has 16 residues. Germline V gene sequence: CDR1 SGDLS, CDR2 YYNGEE. V was pared by 3 bases and J by 5 bases, with 5 bases of the junction left unmatched. Written as DNA, the CDR3 is TGTGCCAGCAGCGGGGGGACTAGCGGGAGCGGAGATACGCAGTATTTT. Translation gives CASSGGTSGSGDTQYF.

The V and J genes are TRBV5-1 and TRBJ2-2; no clear D. Looked up from germline, CDR1 is SGHRS and CDR2 is YFSETQ. The CDR3 contains 14 residues. V was cut by 4 bases and J by 0 bases, with 7 bases left in between. The CDR3 protein is CASSDLTNTGELFF. The CDR3 nucleotides read TGCGCCAGCAGCGATCTTACGAACACCGGGGAGCTGTTTTTT.

This clonotype has just a few counts. The chain links TRBV29-1 to TRBJ2-7, with D perhaps TRBD2 (6 bases). The V end lost 7 bases, the J end lost 0 bases, and 13 bases lay between the germline ends. Germline assignment: CDR1 SQVTM and CDR2 ANQGSEA. This CDR3 is built from 13 residues. The CDR3 DNA reads TGCAGCGCGGGGATTAGCGGCTCCTACGAGCAGTACTTC. It encodes CSAGISGSYEQYF.

The chain links TRBV24-1 to TRBJ2-5, with 8 bases that match TRBD1. V trimming: 6 bases; J trimming: 1 base; junction bases outside the gene matches: 0. Germline V gene data show CDR1 as KGHDR and CDR2 as SFDVKD. The CDR3 is made up of 13 amino acids. The CDR3 loop reads CATSTGGQETQYF. As DNA, the CDR3 is TGTGCCACCAGTACAGGGGGCCAAGAGACCCAGTACTTC.

The gene calls are TRBV29-1 and TRBJ2-5; no clear D. The V end lost 6 bases, the J end lost 5 bases, and 16 bases lay between the germline ends. CDR3 length: 13 residues. CDR1 and CDR2 (germline): SQVTM, ANQGSEA. CDR3 bases: TGCAGCGTGACCCCTACTGGCAGCGAGACCCAGTACTTC. The encoded protein is CSVTPTGSETQYF.

This clonotype occurred a few times. J is TRBJ1-5 and V is TRBV6-1; maybe TRBD1 (6 bases). This CDR3 is 15 amino acids long. Trimming shortened V by 4 bases and J by 1 base, and 11 bases separated the two germline ends. Germline V gene lookup returns CDR1 MNHNS and CDR2 SASEGT. CDR3 residues: CASSVQGASNQPQHF. DNA of the CDR3: TGTGCCAGCAGTGTACAGGGTGCGAGCAATCAGCCCCAGCATTTT.

This clonotype occurred a few times. V and J are TRBV10-2 and TRBJ2-7; D gene ambiguous. The CDR3 is 13 residues long. V was cut by 4 bases and J by 2 bases, with 9 bases left in between. Per germline, CDR1 WSHSY and CDR2 SAAADI. The CDR3 region is CASSANTAYEQYF. CDR3 bases: TGCGCCAGCAGTGCTAACACAGCCTACGAGCAGTACTTC.

This chain's CDR3 is CSVERPAGYGYTF. CDR3 DNA: TGCAGCGTTGAAAGGCCAGCAGGCTATGGCTACACCTTC. The chain recombines TRBV29-1 with TRBJ1-2; D not resolved. The V gene lost 2 bases and the J gene lost 4 bases, with 11 bases spanning the gap. Germline V gene sequence: CDR1 SQVTM, CDR2 ANQGSEA. CDR3 length: 13 residues.

This clonotype has only a few counts. V and J are TRBV3-1 and TRBJ2-7, with D perhaps matching TRBD1 (5 bases). The CDR3 covers 15 residues. V shed 0 bases and J shed 2 bases, with 11 bases lying between them. Germline assignment: CDR1 LGHDT and CDR2 YNNKEL (reference sequence). Here the CDR3 DNA reads TGTGCCAGCAGCCAAGATCCAGGGCTTCCCTACGAGCAGTACTTC. This translates into CASSQDPGLPYEQYF.

The chain carries TRBV20-1 and TRBJ1-2; D possibly corresponds to TRBD1 (6 bases). CDR1 is DFQATT, CDR2 SNEGSKA, per germline (reference sequence). V shed 1 base and J shed 2 bases, with 11 bases lying between them. The length of the CDR3 is 14 residues. CDR3 amino acids: CSARGGGSNYGYTF. In nucleotides, the CDR3 is TGCAGTGCTAGAGGAGGGGGGAGCAACTATGGCTACACCTTC.

The rearrangement joins TRBV24-1 to TRBJ2-2; no definite D call. This CDR3 is 14 amino acids long. Trimming left V 7 bases short and J 2 bases short, with 10 bases between. CDR1 is KGHDR and CDR2 is SFDVKD in the germline V gene. The CDR3 DNA follows: TGTGCCACCAGCGCAACTTCCAACACCGGGGAGCTGTTTTTT. This translates into CATSATSNTGELFF.

This chain links TRBV4-3 with TRBJ2-1; D is ambiguous. Trimming left V 9 bases short and J 0 bases short, with 12 bases between. CDR3 size: 14 residues. Germline V lookup: CDR1 LGHNA, CDR2 YSLEER. The CDR3 DNA is TGCGCCAGTGCCTTCCGGACCTCCTACAATGAGCAGTTCTTC. This encodes CASAFRTSYNEQFF.

Worth noting for this clonotype: A clone one base away is much larger, so this may be a read error. The chain links TRBV28 to TRBJ2-1, with TRBD2 identical over 7 bases. Trimming at V came to 5 bases and at J to 5 bases, leaving 15 bases not matched to a gene. CDR1 is MDHEN and CDR2 is SYDVKM in the germline V gene. This CDR3 comprises 17 residues. Written as DNA, the CDR3 is TGTGCCAGCAGTCACCGCAAAAGCGGGGCTTCCCACAATGAGCAGTTCTTC. Its translation: CASSHRKSGASHNEQFF.

This chain links TRBV20-1 with TRBJ1-2; D unclear. Trimming shortened V by 0 bases and J by 2 bases, and 10 bases separated the two germline ends. The CDR3 contains 14 residues. Germline V CDR1 and CDR2: DFQATT, SNEGSKA (reference sequence). The CDR3 loop is CSARDASRNYGYTF. CDR3 sequence (DNA): TGCAGTGCTAGAGATGCATCACGGAACTATGGCTACACCTTC.

The rearrangement joins TRBV3-1 to TRBJ1-2; D call uncertain. Germline V gene data show CDR1 as LGHDT and CDR2 as YNNKEL (reference sequence). Trimming took 3 bases from V and 4 from J, leaving 30 bases between them. This CDR3 comprises 20 residues. CDR3 amino acids: CASSHFVSDGYVNQLYGYTF. DNA for the CDR3: TGTGCCAGCAGCCACTTTGTTTCGGACGGCTATGTCAATCAACTCTATGGCTACACCTTC.

J is TRBJ1-1 and V is TRBV20-1; no reliable D call. V lost 2 bases to trimming and J lost 3 bases, with 19 bases between them. The CDR3 loop spans 16 amino acids. The germline V gene has CDR1 DFQATT and CDR2 SNEGSKA (reference sequence). The DNA for the CDR3 is TGCAGTGCTAGACCCAGAGCCCGGGGAGCTCACACTGAAGCTTTCTTT. Translating it yields CSARPRARGAHTEAFF.

A note on this clonotype: A much larger clone sits a single nucleotide away, making a read error possible. The gene calls are TRBV20-1 and TRBJ1-4; 7 bases line up with TRBD1. The CDR3 contains 15 residues. V was pared by 7 bases and J by 0 bases, with 8 bases of the junction left unmatched. Germline CDR1 reads DFQATT; CDR2 reads SNEGSKA (reference sequence). Here the CDR3 reads CSGAETGATNEKLFF. The CDR3 bases are TGCAGTGGGGCGGAAACAGGGGCAACTAATGAAAAACTGTTTTTT.

Written as DNA, the CDR3 is TGTGCCAGCAGTCCAGGCTCTGAGCAGTACTTC. It is translated as CASSPGSEQYF. The chain couples TRBV2 to TRBJ2-5; D gene unclear. The CDR3 spans 11 residues. Germline CDR1 and CDR2: SNHLY and FYNNEI. V lost 5 bases and J 11 bases, leaving 12 bases between the germline ends.

The chain has TRBV5-1 and TRBJ2-2; 9 bases agree with TRBD2. The CDR3 covers 16 residues. J lost 7 bases, V lost 3 bases, and 10 bases had no gene match. In germline, CDR1 is SGHRS, CDR2 YFSETQ. The CDR3 DNA is TGCGCCAGCAGCTCCCAGACTAGCGGAGTAGGCGGGGAGCTGTTTTTT. Its translation is CASSSQTSGVGGELFF. Together with reference TRBV5-1 and TRBJ2-2, the CDR3 gives the full variable domain: KAGVTQTPRYLIKTRGQQVTLSCSPISGHRSVSWYQQTPGQGLQFLFEYFSETQRNKGNFPGRFSGRQFSNSRSEMNVSTLELGDSALYLCASSSQTSGVGGELFFGEGSRLTVL.

The rearrangement uses TRBV6-5 and TRBJ2-1; TRBD1 or TRBD2 may be the D gene (5 bases each). The CDR3 is 14 residues long. Germline CDR1 and CDR2: MNHEY and SVGAGI. V lost 5 bases to trimming and J lost 6 bases, with 14 bases between them. In nucleotides, the CDR3 is TGTGCCAGCAGTCGGGACCCAGCCGTCAATGAGCAGTTCTTC. The encoded protein is CASSRDPAVNEQFF.

Notes on this clonotype: Given a much more abundant clone one base away, this may be a read error. The chain links TRBV5-1 to TRBJ2-1; D may be TRBD2 (5 bases). From germline, CDR1 is SGHRS and CDR2 YFSETQ. The length of the CDR3 is 13 residues. The germline V and J ends were trimmed by 4 bases and 8 bases, with 13 bases remaining between them. This CDR3 reads CASSQALDYEQFF. The CDR3 region has the DNA TGCGCCAGCAGCCAGGCCTTGGACTATGAGCAGTTCTTC.

This clonotype has more than one count but fewer than ten. This sequence joins TRBV2 and TRBJ2-7; D possibly corresponds to TRBD1 (5 bases). Trimming took 7 bases from V and 0 from J, leaving 7 bases between them. This CDR3 is 12 amino acids long. Germline V gives CDR1 SNHLY, CDR2 FYNNEI. CDR3 loop: CASTDTSYEQYF. The CDR3 DNA reads TGTGCCAGCACGGACACCTCCTACGAGCAGTACTTC.

This chain links TRBV27 with TRBJ2-7, with a possible D match to TRBD2 (5 bases). Germline loops: CDR1 MNHEY, CDR2 SMNVEV (reference sequence). The CDR3 is 13 amino acids. Trimming removed 5 bases at V and 3 bases at J, with 11 bases between. The CDR3 DNA reads as TGTGCCAGCAGTGAGGGAAACGACTACGAGCAGTACTTC. Translating gives CASSEGNDYEQYF.

The V gene is TRBV20-1, the J gene TRBJ2-7; 9 nucleotides line up with TRBD2. J was trimmed by 0 bases and V by 5 bases; bases with no gene match: 8. CDR3 length: 15 residues. The germline V gene encodes CDR1 DFQATT and CDR2 SNEGSKA (reference sequence). CDR3 DNA: TGCAGTGCTGTGCTAACTAGCGGGTTCTCCTACGAGCAGTACTTC. Translating gives CSAVLTSGFSYEQYF.

The chain joins TRBV24-1 to TRBJ2-3; tentatively, D is TRBD1 (5 bases). Trimming left V 10 bases short and J 0 bases short, with 10 bases between. CDR3 length equals 13 residues. The germline V gene encodes CDR1 KGHDR and CDR2 SFDVKD. CDR3: CATQVPSTDTQYF. The CDR3 bases are TGTGCCACACAGGTTCCTAGCACAGATACGCAGTATTTT.

The genes are TRBV4-1 and TRBJ2-3, with D possibly matching TRBD2 (7 bases). The CDR3 totals 14 residues. Trimming stripped 3 bases from V and 5 bases from J, with 12 bases between. Germline CDR1 is MGHRA and CDR2 is YSYEKL. The CDR3 coding sequence is TGCGCCAGCAGCCAGGACGGGGGGCGAGATACGCAGTATTTT. This encodes CASSQDGGRDTQYF.